The 30 T cell receptor beta chains below all came from one sample that was sequenced in a study of early T cells in non-severe SARS-CoV-2 infection. MiXCR, applied by TCRdb to the 5' RACE reads, yields one record per CDR3 protein. The sample holds 40,000 to 50,000 distinct CDR3 sequences, 5% to 5.5% seen once. Sample: whole blood, taken at baseline. Receptor source: an adult who was a healthcare worker with PCR-confirmed SARS-CoV-2 infection or an uninfected control (not recorded which).

The chain employs TRBV5-1 and TRBJ2-2; D is undetermined. Trimming shortened V by 4 bases and J by 10 bases, and 14 bases separated the two germline ends. CDR1 and CDR2 from the germline V gene are SGHRS and YFSETQ. The CDR3 length is 13 residues. This CDR3 reads CASSLSGKLELFF. The CDR3 region has the DNA TGCGCCAGCAGCCTATCTGGGAAGCTGGAGCTGTTTTTT.

V usage is TRBV5-1 and J usage is TRBJ1-2, with 9 positions matching TRBD1. CDR3 size: 16 residues. V lost 1 base to trimming and J lost 3 bases; unmatched junction nucleotides: 7. Per the germline V gene, CDR1 is SGHRS and CDR2 is YFSETQ. CDR3 protein: CASSLLTGGEDYGYTF. The DNA for the CDR3 is TGCGCCAGCAGCTTGCTAACAGGGGGCGAGGACTATGGCTACACCTTC. Looking up the rest from reference TRBV5-1 and TRBJ1-2 gives the full variable domain: KAGVTQTPRYLIKTRGQQVTLSCSPISGHRSVSWYQQTPGQGLQFLFEYFSETQRNKGNFPGRFSGRQFSNSRSEMNVSTLELGDSALYLCASSLLTGGEDYGYTFGSGTRLTVV.

The chain is built from TRBV24-1 and TRBJ2-3; D unresolved. V shed 0 bases and J shed 0 bases, with 9 bases lying between them. Germline loops: CDR1 KGHDR, CDR2 SFDVKD. This CDR3 is built from 16 residues. The CDR3 sequence is CATSDLEDWSTDTQYF. The CDR3, as DNA: TGTGCCACCAGTGATTTGGAGGATTGGAGCACAGATACGCAGTATTTT.

This chain connects TRBV20-1 to TRBJ2-3, with 7 bases lining up with TRBD1. J was trimmed by 1 base and V by 3 bases; bases with no gene match: 16. Per germline, CDR1 DFQATT and CDR2 SNEGSKA (reference sequence). The CDR3 length is 18 residues. CDR3 sequence (DNA): TGCAGTGCTAGTAAGCGGTTTCAGGGGGAGAGTGGCACAGATACGCAGTATTTT. This sequence encodes CSASKRFQGESGTDTQYF.

This clonotype has at least ten counts. The gene calls are TRBV7-3 and TRBJ2-1; D gene unclear. Trimming pared 3 bases from V and 0 bases from J, leaving 12 bases between. CDR1 and CDR2 (germline): SGHTA, FQGTGA. CDR3 length: 16 amino acids. CDR3 amino acids: CASSFRWTSSYNEQFF. The DNA of the CDR3 is TGTGCCAGCAGCTTTCGATGGACGAGCTCCTACAATGAGCAGTTCTTC.

This clonotype was recorded only once. This rearrangement joins TRBV7-2 to TRBJ1-6; D is perhaps TRBD1 (6 bases). The CDR3 runs to 14 residues. Germline assignment: CDR1 SGHTA and CDR2 FQGNSA. Trimming stripped 1 base from V and 12 bases from J, with 13 bases between. The CDR3 region is CASSLGGRGLPLHF. The CDR3 DNA follows: TGTGCCAGCAGCTTAGGGGGCAGGGGTTTACCCCTCCACTTT.

This clonotype was seen more than once but under ten times. This rearrangement joins TRBV12-3 or TRBV12-4 to TRBJ2-1; the D gene is possibly TRBD2 (6 bases). The CDR3 is made up of 15 amino acids. Between the trimmed V and J ends, which lost 3 bases and 6 bases, there was a span of 15 bases. DNA of the CDR3: TGTGCCAGCAGTTTCGGCGGGACCGGGATCAATGAGCAGTTCTTC. Its protein is CASSFGGTGINEQFF.

This clonotype was recorded at least ten times. The chain recombines TRBV29-1 with TRBJ1-2, with TRBD1 as a possible D gene (5 bases). The V gene lost 4 bases and the J gene lost 7 bases, with 25 bases spanning the gap. CDR1 is SQVTM and CDR2 is ANQGSEA in the germline V gene. The CDR3 length is 16 residues. CDR3 loop: CSVAPGSNPSTSGYTF. DNA of the CDR3: TGCAGCGTTGCCCCAGGGAGCAACCCCTCTACGAGTGGCTACACCTTC. The full variable domain, completed using reference TRBV29-1 and TRBJ1-2, is SAVISQKPSRDICQRGTSLTIQCQVDSQVTMMFWYRQQPGQSLTLIATANQGSEATYESGFVIDKFPISRPNLTFSTLTVSNMSPEDSSIYLCSVAPGSNPSTSGYTFGSGTRLTVV.

The V and J genes are TRBV29-1 and TRBJ2-3; 7 bases are shared with TRBD1. Per the germline V gene, CDR1 is SQVTM and CDR2 is ANQGSEA. Trimming at V came to 7 bases and at J to 4 bases, leaving 2 bases not matched to a gene. The CDR3 is made up of 11 amino acids. The CDR3 is CSDRGPDTQYF. The CDR3 bases are TGCAGCGACAGGGGTCCAGATACGCAGTATTTT.

This clonotype was found many times. This sequence joins TRBV27 and TRBJ1-1; D is undetermined. The CDR3 runs 14 residues. Germline values: CDR1 MNHEY, CDR2 SMNVEV (reference sequence). The V and J ends lost 0 bases and 6 bases respectively, with 11 bases between them. In DNA form, the CDR3 reads TGTGCCAGCAGTTTATCGCCGGGTTTTTCTGAAGCTTTCTTT. It encodes CASSLSPGFSEAFF.

This clonotype is classed as medium-sized. This chain links TRBV27 with TRBJ2-3; D is perhaps TRBD2 (6 bases). The CDR3 contains 16 residues. CDR1 MNHEY and CDR2 SMNVEV come from the germline V gene (reference sequence). The V end lost 2 bases, the J end lost 1 base, and 13 bases lay between the germline ends. The CDR3 DNA follows: TGTGCCAGCAGTTTAGCGCGCGGGAAGGGCACAGATACGCAGTATTTT. Protein sequence: CASSLARGKGTDTQYF.

This clonotype was counted many times. The chain carries TRBV5-1 and TRBJ2-7; 9 bases agree with TRBD2. CDR1 SGHRS and CDR2 YFSETQ come from the germline V gene. CDR3 length: 15 residues. Trimming cost V 0 bases and J 11 bases; bases outside gene matches: 12. The CDR3 here is CASSLGPKGLAEEYF. As DNA, the CDR3 is TGCGCCAGCAGCTTGGGACCGAAGGGACTAGCAGAGGAGTACTTC. The full variable domain, with the rest looked up from reference TRBV5-1 and TRBJ2-7, is KAGVTQTPRYLIKTRGQQVTLSCSPISGHRSVSWYQQTPGQGLQFLFEYFSETQRNKGNFPGRFSGRQFSNSRSEMNVSTLELGDSALYLCASSLGPKGLAEEYFGPGTRLTVT.

This clonotype was seen many times. The V and J genes are TRBV12-3 or TRBV12-4 and TRBJ2-2; 7 positions match TRBD1. With V trimmed by 7 bases and J by 10 bases, 12 bases remained unmatched. There are 14 residues in the CDR3. The CDR3: CASTPGRGPEELFF. In DNA form, the CDR3 reads TGTGCCAGCACCCCGGGTAGGGGGCCGGAGGAGCTGTTTTTT.

This clonotype showed up many times. The genes are TRBV2 and TRBJ1-1, with TRBD1 matching 9 bases. V lost 6 bases, J lost 0 bases, and 5 bases stayed unmatched. The CDR3 is made up of 15 amino acids. Germline assignment: CDR1 SNHLY and CDR2 FYNNEI. The CDR3 loop reads CASRKQGAVNTEAFF. The CDR3 coding sequence is TGTGCCAGCAGGAAACAGGGGGCGGTGAACACTGAAGCTTTCTTT.

This clonotype was counted at least ten times. This chain joins TRBV27 and TRBJ2-5; TRBD1 or TRBD2 may be the D gene (5 bases each). Trimming left V 2 bases short and J 3 bases short, with 13 bases between. This CDR3 region has 15 residues. Germline V gene sequence: CDR1 MNHEY, CDR2 SMNVEV (reference sequence). This CDR3 reads CASSLNGGTKETQYF. The CDR3, as DNA: TGTGCCAGCAGTTTAAATGGGGGAACTAAAGAGACCCAGTACTTC.

Many counts were recorded for this clonotype. The chain joins TRBV7-6 to TRBJ2-5; 7 bases are shared with TRBD1. The V gene end was trimmed by 5 bases and the J gene end by 5 bases; junction bases not matched to a gene: 11. Germline V gene lookup returns CDR1 SGHVS and CDR2 FNYEAQ. The CDR3 contains 15 residues. CDR3 loop: CASSVRQGVRETQYF. The CDR3 DNA reads TGTGCCAGCAGCGTGAGACAGGGTGTCAGGGAGACCCAGTACTTC.

This clonotype was recorded at least ten times. The chain joins TRBV29-1 to TRBJ2-2; D possibly corresponds to TRBD1 (6 bases). The CDR3 runs to 16 residues. From germline, CDR1 is SQVTM and CDR2 ANQGSEA. V was clipped by 8 bases and J by 2 bases, with 21 bases between them. The CDR3 nucleotides are TGCAGCACAGAGGGGGACGGGACAACTAACACCGGGGAGCTGTTTTTT. It translates to CSTEGDGTTNTGELFF.

This clonotype was seen many times. The V gene is TRBV20-1, the J gene TRBJ1-1; possibly TRBD1 for D (5 bases). The CDR3 runs 12 residues. The germline CDR1 and CDR2 sequences are DFQATT and SNEGSKA (reference sequence). Trimming pared 3 bases from V and 5 bases from J, leaving 10 bases between. In DNA, the CDR3 is TGCAGTGCTAGGGGGCCGGGTACTGAAGCTTTCTTT. Translating gives CSARGPGTEAFF.

This clonotype has just one count. A read error may be the cause here, since a much bigger clone is one base away. The chain has TRBV5-1 and TRBJ2-7; TRBD1 matches 7 bases. The CDR3 extends over 15 amino acids. Germline V gene sequence: CDR1 SGHRS, CDR2 YFSETQ. This CDR3 reads CACSLKQGVRYEQYF. DNA of the CDR3: TGCGCCTGCAGCTTAAAGCAGGGGGTTCGGTACGAGCAGTACTTC.

This clonotype was recorded at least ten times. The chain uses TRBV5-4 and TRBJ2-5; D remains ambiguous. Trimming stripped 1 base from V and 2 bases from J, with 9 bases between. Germline CDR1 reads SGHNT; CDR2 reads YYREEE (reference sequence). CDR3 length: 14 residues. The CDR3 spells CASSLFLQQETQYF. As DNA, the CDR3 is TGTGCCAGCAGCTTGTTTCTCCAACAAGAGACCCAGTACTTC.

The chain recombines TRBV6-1 with TRBJ1-1, with D perhaps matching TRBD1 (6 bases). V was clipped by 4 bases and J by 0 bases, with 18 bases between them. Per germline, CDR1 MNHNS and CDR2 SASEGT. There are 17 residues in the CDR3. As DNA, the CDR3 is TGTGCCAGCAGTGTGACATATCCGGGACACTTGAACACTGAAGCTTTCTTT. It is translated as CASSVTYPGHLNTEAFF.

V is TRBV27 and J is TRBJ2-3, with 11 nucleotides matching TRBD2. J was trimmed by 5 bases and V by 5 bases; bases with no gene match: 9. Germline V CDR1 and CDR2: MNHEY, SMNVEV (reference sequence). The CDR3 consists of 16 residues. This CDR3 is CASSLTSGSLIDTQYF. The CDR3 DNA reads TGTGCCAGCAGTCTCACTAGCGGGAGCCTTATAGATACGCAGTATTTT.

This clonotype was observed a few times. The chain employs TRBV28 and TRBJ1-5, with D unclear. There are 14 residues in the CDR3. The V end lost 7 bases, the J end lost 7 bases, and 17 bases lay between the germline ends. CDR1 and CDR2 from the germline V gene are MDHEN and SYDVKM. This CDR3 reads CASTPWRAPQPQHF. CDR3 in DNA: TGTGCCAGCACCCCCTGGAGGGCACCCCAGCCCCAGCATTTT. Using reference TRBV28 and TRBJ1-5 for the parts outside the CDR3, the full variable domain is DVKVTQSSRYLVKRTGEKVFLECVQDMDHENMFWYRQDPGLGLRLIYFSYDVKMKEKGDIPEGYSVSREKKERFSLILESASTNQTSMYLCASTPWRAPQPQHFGDGTRLSIL.

In this sample, this clonotype turned up many times. The chain employs TRBV30 and TRBJ1-3; D gene unclear. Trimming removed 0 bases from V and 0 bases from J, with 6 bases in between. CDR3 size: 14 residues. Germline-derived CDR1 and CDR2 are GTSNPN and SVGIG (reference sequence). The chain's CDR3 is CAWSVGFSGNTIYF. The DNA for the CDR3 is TGTGCCTGGAGTGTCGGCTTCTCTGGAAACACCATATATTTT.

This clonotype has ten or more counts. The chain combines TRBV7-8 with TRBJ2-7; D is tentatively TRBD1 or TRBD2 (5 bases each). V gave up 3 bases and J gave up 2 bases, with 11 bases separating them. This CDR3 contains 14 residues. Germline CDR1 reads SGHVS; CDR2 reads FQNEAQ. The CDR3 region has the DNA TGTGCCAGCAGCTTCAGGGACGGAACCTACGAGCAGTACTTC. Protein: CASSFRDGTYEQYF.

This clonotype appeared many times. This chain uses TRBV11-2 with TRBJ2-7, with TRBD1 matching 9 bases. J lost 0 bases, V lost 5 bases, and 11 bases had no gene match. This CDR3 comprises 17 residues. CDR1 is SGHAT, CDR2 FQNNGV, per germline. CDR3 sequence (DNA): TGTGCCAGCAGCACGAGGCCTACAGGGGGCCTCTCCTACGAGCAGTACTTC. It yields the protein CASSTRPTGGLSYEQYF.

This clonotype was detected only once. The chain links TRBV3-1 to TRBJ2-7, with D perhaps being TRBD1 or TRBD2 (5 bases each). This CDR3 is built from 14 residues. CDR1 LGHDT and CDR2 YNNKEL come from the germline V gene (reference sequence). V was cut by 0 bases and J by 4 bases, with 10 bases left in between. The CDR3 coding sequence is TGTGCCAGCAGCCAAGATCGAGGGGAGTACGAGCAGTACTTC. It translates to CASSQDRGEYEQYF.

In its sample, this clonotype was seen many times. The chain combines TRBV12-3 or TRBV12-4 with TRBJ1-1, with D uncertain. V gave up 10 bases and J gave up 8 bases, with 23 bases separating them. CDR3 length: 14 residues. The CDR3 reads CATFQTSGSREAFF. The CDR3 nucleotides are TGTGCCACCTTTCAAACATCGGGCAGCCGGGAAGCTTTCTTT.

The sample holds many counts of this clonotype. The J gene is TRBJ2-1, the V gene TRBV7-8; 14 bases line up with TRBD2. CDR1 and CDR2 from the germline V gene are SGHVS and FQNEAQ. The ends lost 5 bases at V and 8 bases at J; junction bases unmatched: 8. The CDR3 has 16 residues. The CDR3 nucleotides are TGTGCCAGCAGCCACTGGACTAGCGGGAGGTTTGATGAGCAGTTCTTC. This translates into CASSHWTSGRFDEQFF.

This clonotype showed up many times. V is TRBV20-1 and J is TRBJ2-5, with no clear D. There are 15 residues in the CDR3. CDR1 and CDR2 from the germline V gene are DFQATT and SNEGSKA (reference sequence). V was cut by 3 bases and J by 2 bases, with 16 bases left in between. DNA of the CDR3: TGCAGTGCTAGTCTCGGGCCGGTGGGGCAAGAGACCCAGTACTTC. Residues: CSASLGPVGQETQYF.